This T cell receptor beta chain was recorded in a study of cytomegalovirus exposure and HLA in healthy donors (dated by TCRdb to between 2016 and 2019). As for the study more broadly: An earlier analysis of about 560 of the donors reported approximately 300 Gb of sequence data and approximately 120 million unique TCR beta sequences obtained from around 190 million T cells. Genome-wide SNP genotypes for about three fifths of the 666 donors were used in a later genetic analysis, which treated that subset as a discovery cohort. To decide whether each TCR beta V gene segment behaved as functional or pseudogenic, an earlier analysis of some 540 of the donors relied on high-throughput TCR beta sequencing. The study profiled the T cell repertoires of 500 to 800 subjects by immunosequencing and related them to cytomegalovirus serostatus. Among the approximately 430 genotyped donors, around 81% belonged to the genetic ancestry cluster associated with self-reported Caucasian donors. The aim of the study was to test whether cataloging public T cell receptors could identify signatures of past pathogen exposure. A later analysis re-examined previously published TCR beta repertoires from just over 650 donors and added high-resolution HLA genotyping to investigate patterns of TCR occurrence. An early release that covered about 640 HLA-typed donors contained around 300 gigabases of sequencing data and roughly 84 million unique TCR sequences. Besides the first cohort of around 700 subjects, a separate validation cohort made up of 120 different subjects was used. Typing coverage differed by locus: A, B, C, DRB1 and DQB1 were typed in about 629-640 donors, DQA1 in approximately 520, DPA1 in nearly 610, and DPB1 in around 490. Four to six DR-DQ haplotypes were handled as single units for association and clustering, since linkage in the cohort was strong. Donor age, sex, ethnicity and CMV serostatus were compiled alongside the repertoire data. Rather than using new phenotypic data, the later analysis identified candidate immune exposures from TCR beta sequences and from how often those sequences occurred across donors. HLA typing included class I and class II loci at four-digit resolution. The study combined high-throughput TCR immunosequencing, statistical association of individual TCRs with disease status, and machine learning to predict cytomegalovirus infection status. Among 300 to 500 genotyped donors of the cohort, an average of around 250,000 unique TCR beta nucleotide sequences was sequenced per donor, of which about 19% were non-productive. Every repertoire in the discovery cohort had been generated on one and the same sequencing platform. Results and caveats for the whole study, not just this receptor: In the study, 164 TCR beta chains were listed as associated with cytomegalovirus. Linkage disequilibrium might explain the correlated functional status among segregating V segments, but an unknown experimental factor could not be ruled out. In a later analysis, about 17,000 TCR beta sequences were associated with specific HLA alleles at a false discovery rate of 0.05. The sequencing pipeline was judged likely to have produced a cluster of highly shared sequence variants as a technical artifact. In an earlier analysis of 500 to 650 of the donors, most TCR beta V segments appeared in productive rearrangements about 87% or about 30% of the time, broadly matching IMGT annotations. According to a later analysis, most CMV-associated TCR beta chains appeared to be HLA-restricted, and the HLA associations seemed to be driven largely by CMV exposure. The classifier was reported to diagnose cytomegalovirus status with high specificity and sensitivity in both the original and validation cohorts. The authors suggested that the approach could potentially be generalized to other disease states and immunological phenotypes. The earlier analysis of nearly 600 of the donors excluded approximately 17 rarely observed V segments, including chromosome 9 orphons, because counts were too low. This cohort had only TCR beta chains sequenced, and the lack of alpha or paired-chain data limited which features could be detected. According to a later genetic analysis, donors in an Asian-associated ancestry cluster had fewer N-insertions in productive TCRs than the approximately 700-donor mean. A later genetic analysis associated a missense DCLRE1C variant with V-gene and J-gene trimming of TCR beta chains, and an independent cohort replicated the association. Because HLA typing was unavailable for some donors at each locus, only the typed subset was used in association tests. Strong co-occurrence of HLA alleles, especially DR and DQ, made assigning TCR associations to individual alleles difficult. In vitro tests confirmed that a few of the cytomegalovirus-associated TCR beta chains recognize cytomegalovirus antigens. A later analysis found that HLA-associated TCR beta chains were more clonally expanded and had lower generation probabilities than equally common non-associated chains. Presence/absence analyses assumed roughly uniform sequencing depth across donors, an assumption that may not hold. The 87-base-pair reads could not distinguish some IMGT-functional V segments, including TRBV6-2 and TRBV6-3, so those segments were excluded. A further reported finding was that TCR beta sequences accurately predicted the HLA-A and HLA-B alleles for most subjects in the first cohort. In a later analysis, TCR association rates were found to vary across HLA loci, with the most associated TCRs seen for DRB1 alleles and the fewest for HLA-C alleles. Most TCR sequences were seen in very few donors, while some public TCRs were found in many individuals. Immune exposure information for the cohort was limited to CMV serostatus. Several of the top co-occurrence clusters appeared to be linked to parvovirus B19, influenza, CMV and Epstein-Barr virus, according to a later analysis.

The cohort was made up of about 670 healthy bone marrow donors. At the time of sampling, every cohort member was nominally healthy, though immune exposures that went unrecorded were likely present. The donor tested CMV seronegative, placing the donor among the 300 to 450 seronegative members of the cohort. Each donor provided a peripheral blood sample, and peripheral blood mononuclear cells were used for TCR beta sequencing. The Qiagen DNeasy Blood Extraction Kit was used to extract genomic DNA from the blood cell samples. With regard to this clone: Its cognate antigen has yet to be identified. Per-base quality was not reported, and no clone a single base away is much larger than it.

The CDR3 starts with the cysteine, ends with the phenylalanine, and has 14 residues. CDR3 DNA is the only sequence kept; it has 42 bases, read in frame from the first base. V loses 6 bases of germline sequence and J loses 7 bases, and the interval between the two ends is 19 bases. Reading the germline V gene gives CDR1 MDHEN and CDR2 SYDVKM. Receptor amplification or capture employed the immunoSEQ multiplex PCR assay. The multiplex PCR relied on a mix of 60 forward primers for TCR Vbeta segments and 13 reverse primers for TCR Jbeta segments. The CDR3 region of rearranged TCR beta genes was amplified from genomic DNA with a multiplex PCR assay. On the Illumina HiSeq System, the amplified TCR beta libraries were sequenced as 87-base-pair reads. The authors' analysis ran thus. A later analysis tallied tens of millions of unique TCR beta chains across the 600 to 700 repertoires, and some 10 million of those chains were shared by two or more donors. A nearest-neighbor algorithm error-corrected the raw reads and collapsed the reads into unique sequences, merging closely related sequences to remove PCR and sequencing errors. Alignment of CDR3 sequences to IMGT reference sequences was used to assign V, D and J gene segments. Each retained sequence needed at least a six-nucleotide match to both a V gene segment and a J gene segment. A rearrangement counted as productive if the CDR3 had no stop codons and remained in frame with V and J, and every other rearrangement counted as non-productive. Following IMGT convention, CDR3 was defined as the stretch from the second conserved V-encoded cysteine to the conserved J-encoded phenylalanine. Sequences without an unambiguous match to a single V gene segment were excluded from the earlier analysis of approximately 600 of the donors. An earlier analysis of 587 of the donors classified V segments as functional when productive rearrangements were above 56.7% and as segregating when the standard deviation between donors was above 5%. To diagnose cytomegalovirus status from the catalog of TCR beta chain sequences, a statistical classification framework was built. In a later analysis, V and J genes were assigned by comparing TCR nucleotide sequences against IMGT/GENE-DB human TR gene sequences. In a later analysis, CDR3 sequences and most-parsimonious VDJ recombination scenarios were assigned using the TCRdist pipeline. In a later analysis, each TCR beta chain was defined by its CDR3 amino acid sequence together with its V-gene family, and reads lacking a unique V-gene family were excluded. To address suspected cross-contamination and a sequencing artifact, a later analysis removed a few hundred highly shared, low-generation-probability nucleotide sequences. For each public chain, a later analysis derived a clonal expansion index from normalized ranks of inferred template counts within each repertoire. In a later analysis, generation probabilities were computed using a VDJ recombination model fitted to out-of-frame rearrangements, and the results were checked against IGoR. In a later analysis, hypergeometric tests were used to score TCR-TCR, TCR-HLA and TCR-CMV co-occurrence, with a repertoire-size bias correction applied to TCR pairs. False discovery rates were estimated in a later analysis by permuting HLA or CMV assignments 20 times. In a later analysis, co-occurring TCRs were grouped using DBSCAN, with TCRdist sequence similarity added in when clustering inside HLA-allele-positive subsets. Repertoires with fewer than 30,000 or more than 120,000 public chains, plus five repertoires with anomalous nucleotide sharing, were excluded from co-occurrence clustering. TCRdb took over this immuneACCESS table, retaining in-frame rearrangements with V and J assigned. Such tables are incomplete; in checked studies, under half of the missing clones stem from an unresolved V gene, and the remainder is unexplained. Clone size and the V and J calls come from that table; the DNA yielded D and trimming. The sample table contains 95,000 to 150,000 clones; only one count was recorded for around 86% of them. The top ten clones comprise under 2.5% of the sample.

This clonotype was sampled from a man aged 30-40 years in good health and CMV-seronegative. Sequenced: PBMCs. The chain links TRBV28 with TRBJ2-7, and the D gene may be TRBD1, 7 bases matching. The nucleotide sequence reads as follows: TGTGCCAGCAGCCCAGGGGGGACGACGCGAGAGCAGTACTTC. This translates into CASSPGGTTREQYF.